The source of this TCR beta chain is a study of T cell responses to AZD1222 COVID-19 vaccine. Study-wide background: Second doses that came at about 4 or about 12 weeks were put together. Study observations and caveats: Sampling that yielded the repertoires occurred only after the peak T cell response. Donors in the cohort were predominantly white British and more often female, and clonal diversity was possibly underestimated.

From germline, CDR1 is SGHRS and CDR2 YFSETQ. CDR3 length equals 15 residues. V was trimmed by 6 bases and J by 1 base, leaving 17 bases between them. Repertoires were generated with immunoSEQ multiplex PCR, while TCRdb's copy carries only in-frame clones and drops some. The sample holds 25,000 to 35,000 clones; 89% are singletons and the top ten take 1% to 1.5%. In the case of this clone: Its cognate antigen is unknown.

The TCR comes from an adult in good health. The chain employs TRBV5-1 and TRBJ2-7, with D unresolved. Material: peripheral blood, obtained on day 0 of AZD1222 vaccination. CDR3 sequence: CASIASPGHSYEQYF. The CDR3, as DNA: TGCGCCAGCATTGCATCCCCGGGCCATTCCTACGAGCAGTACTTC.